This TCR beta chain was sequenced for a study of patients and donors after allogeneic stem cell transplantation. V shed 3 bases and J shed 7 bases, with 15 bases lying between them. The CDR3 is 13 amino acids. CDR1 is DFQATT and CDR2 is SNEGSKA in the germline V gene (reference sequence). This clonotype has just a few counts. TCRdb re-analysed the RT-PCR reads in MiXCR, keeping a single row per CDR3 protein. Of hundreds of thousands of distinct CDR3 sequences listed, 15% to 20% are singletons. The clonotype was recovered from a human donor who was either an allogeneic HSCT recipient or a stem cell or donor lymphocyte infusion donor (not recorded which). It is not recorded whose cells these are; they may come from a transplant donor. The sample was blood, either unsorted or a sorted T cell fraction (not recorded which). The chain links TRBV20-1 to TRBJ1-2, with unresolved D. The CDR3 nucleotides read TGCAGTGCTAGGGGTAACCGGCTGGGTGGCTACACCTTC. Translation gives CSARGNRLGGYTF.